This T cell receptor beta chain stems from a study of lymphopenia after photon versus proton radiotherapy. Repertoires were generated with immunoSEQ multiplex PCR, while TCRdb's copy carries only in-frame clones and drops some. The sample has roughly 64,000 clones, roughly 90% seen once. The germline V and J ends were trimmed by 2 bases and 4 bases, with 12 bases remaining between them. The V gene's germline CDR1 is SGHRS and CDR2 YFSETQ. The CDR3 extends over 14 amino acids. This clone is medium-sized. What it binds is unknown. Study results and caveats: After the lymphocyte nadir, photon-treated repertoires showed oligoclonal expansion, especially of CD8+ Temra cells. Under photons, naive T cells and diversity fell while effector/memory populations rose.

The chain carries TRBV5-1 and TRBJ1-2; D remains ambiguous. The sample in question was peripheral blood, obtained from a patient treated with proton-based radiotherapy. The TCR originated in a man of 80 years or more with esophageal cancer. CDR3 DNA: TGCGCCAGCAGCTTTGGTACACGAGGCTATGGCTACACCTTC. Its protein product is CASSFGTRGYGYTF.